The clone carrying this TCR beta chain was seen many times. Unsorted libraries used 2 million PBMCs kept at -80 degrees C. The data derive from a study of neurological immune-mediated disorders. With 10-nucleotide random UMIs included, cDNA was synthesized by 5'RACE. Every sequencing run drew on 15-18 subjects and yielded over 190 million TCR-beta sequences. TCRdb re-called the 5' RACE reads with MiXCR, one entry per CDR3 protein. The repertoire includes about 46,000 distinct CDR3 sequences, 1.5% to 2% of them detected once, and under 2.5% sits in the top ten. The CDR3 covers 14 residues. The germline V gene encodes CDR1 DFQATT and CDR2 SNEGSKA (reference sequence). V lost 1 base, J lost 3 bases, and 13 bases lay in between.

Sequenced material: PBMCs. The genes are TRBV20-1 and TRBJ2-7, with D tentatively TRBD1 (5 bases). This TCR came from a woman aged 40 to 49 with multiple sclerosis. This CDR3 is CSARVAGKSYEQYF. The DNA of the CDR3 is TGCAGTGCTAGAGTCGCAGGGAAAAGCTACGAGCAGTACTTC.